These 29 T cell receptor beta chains originate from one sample sequenced in a study of Ad26.COV2.S vaccination and SARS-CoV-2 variants. Treatment indicated: roughly 20 received Ad26.COV2.S at low or high dose, single or two shots; a few received placebo; per-sample allocation not given. Following the first vaccine or placebo injection, samples were taken on day 63. TCRdb keeps only in-frame clones here, not all; method: immunoSEQ multiplex PCR. The table lists more than 300,000 clones, approximately 86% of them singletons, with approximately 2.1% in the top ten. Sequenced material: peripheral blood, taken in a trial of Ad26.COV2.S vaccine versus placebo. The receptors were gathered from a person aged 18 to 59 who received the Ad26.COV2.S COVID-19 vaccine or a placebo.

The V and J genes are TRBV7-9 and TRBJ1-1, with D possibly TRBD1 on 5 matching bases. V dropped 7 bases and J dropped 3 bases, with 12 bases sitting between them. Germline loops: CDR1 SEHNR, CDR2 FQNEAQ (reference sequence). The CDR3 is made up of 13 amino acids. The CDR3 protein is CASTPGKDTEAFF. CDR3 in DNA: TGTGCCAGCACCCCAGGGAAGGACACTGAAGCTTTCTTT.

This sequence joins TRBV7-9 and TRBJ2-1, with 11 bases identical to TRBD2. Unmatched junction bases numbered 7, after V lost 5 bases and J lost 4 bases. CDR3 length equals 16 residues. Germline V CDR1 and CDR2: SEHNR, FQNEAQ (reference sequence). The CDR3 sequence: CASSKTSGEAYNEQFF. The DNA for the CDR3 is TGTGCCAGCAGCAAGACTAGCGGGGAGGCTTACAATGAGCAGTTCTTC.

The rearrangement joins TRBV4-1 to TRBJ2-3; D ambiguous. The germline V gene has CDR1 MGHRA and CDR2 YSYEKL. V was pared by 0 bases and J by 0 bases, with 7 bases between. There are 15 residues in the CDR3. Here the CDR3 DNA reads TGCGCCAGCAGCCAAGAATCTCGTAGCACAGATACGCAGTATTTT. It specifies CASSQESRSTDTQYF.

The chain employs TRBV5-8 and TRBJ2-5; 11 bases match TRBD1. Germline loops: CDR1 SGHTS, CDR2 YDEGEE. J lost 1 base, V lost 0 bases, and 5 bases had no gene match. CDR3 size: 17 residues. CDR3 coding DNA: TGTGCCAGCAGCTTGGGGTCAGGGACAGGGGGCCAAGAGACCCAGTACTTC. It yields the protein CASSLGSGTGGQETQYF. Variable domain in full (rest from reference TRBV5-8 and TRBJ2-5): EAGVTQSPTHLIKTRGQQATLRCSPISGHTSVYWYQQALGLGLQFLLWYDEGEERNRGNFPPRFSGRQFPNYSSELNVNALELEDSALYLCASSLGSGTGGQETQYFGPGTRLLVL.

This clone was seen a single time. Other DNA sequences within the sample encode an identical CDR3. The chain joins TRBV5-8 to TRBJ2-7; D may be TRBD1 (5 bases). The germline V and J ends were trimmed by 0 bases and 2 bases, with 9 bases remaining between them. Germline CDR1 is SGHTS and CDR2 is YDEGEE. The CDR3 contains 14 residues. CDR3 protein: CASSLEGSPYEQYF. CDR3 DNA: TGTGCCAGCAGCTTGGAGGGGTCCCCCTACGAGCAGTACTTC. Supplemented by reference TRBV5-8 and TRBJ2-7, the full variable domain reads EAGVTQSPTHLIKTRGQQATLRCSPISGHTSVYWYQQALGLGLQFLLWYDEGEERNRGNFPPRFSGRQFPNYSSELNVNALELEDSALYLCASSLEGSPYEQYFGPGTRLTVT.

The chain is built from TRBV7-8 and TRBJ2-7, with D uncertain. The V end was cut by 5 bases, the J end by 3 bases, with 14 bases between. Germline CDR1 reads SGHVS; CDR2 reads FQNEAQ. This CDR3 is built from 14 residues. As DNA, the CDR3 is TGTGCCAGCAGCATTAGTACCTATGGCTACGAGCAGTACTTC. It translates to CASSISTYGYEQYF.

The V call is TRBV5-1, the J call TRBJ2-3, with D unclear. Germline CDR1 and CDR2: SGHRS and YFSETQ. V gave up 0 bases and J gave up 0 bases, with 14 bases separating them. CDR3 length equals 17 residues. The CDR3 protein is CASSLGTVITSTDTQYF. CDR3 nucleotides: TGCGCCAGCAGCTTGGGTACAGTAATCACTAGCACAGATACGCAGTATTTT.

The chain recombines TRBV6-5 with TRBJ1-5, with unresolved D. V was trimmed by 2 bases and J by 4 bases, leaving 12 bases between them. This CDR3 is built from 15 residues. Germline CDR1 and CDR2: MNHEY and SVGAGI. CDR3 loop: CASSYLPTQNQPQHF. CDR3 in DNA: TGTGCCAGCAGTTACCTACCGACACAAAATCAGCCCCAGCATTTT.

The chain employs TRBV5-8 and TRBJ1-5; unclear D gene. The germline gives CDR1 SGHTS, CDR2 YDEGEE. V was trimmed by 2 bases and J by 3 bases, leaving 15 bases between them. The CDR3 is 16 residues long. The CDR3 protein is CASSLETHVNNQPQHF. CDR3 DNA sequence: TGTGCCAGCAGCTTAGAGACACACGTTAACAATCAGCCCCAGCATTTT. Filled out from reference TRBV5-8 and TRBJ1-5, the complete variable domain reads EAGVTQSPTHLIKTRGQQATLRCSPISGHTSVYWYQQALGLGLQFLLWYDEGEERNRGNFPPRFSGRQFPNYSSELNVNALELEDSALYLCASSLETHVNNQPQHFGDGTRLSIL.

The chain combines TRBV10-2 with TRBJ1-6; D is ambiguous. CDR1 and CDR2 (germline): WSHSY, SAAADI. The CDR3 consists of 14 residues. Trimming shortened V by 7 bases and J by 9 bases, and 16 bases separated the two germline ends. CDR3 bases: TGCGCCAGCACCCCGGATCCCCGTTCTTCACCCCTCCACTTT. Amino acids: CASTPDPRSSPLHF.

This chain uses TRBV5-1 with TRBJ1-3; 7 bases agree with TRBD1. The CDR3 runs 14 residues. The V segment lost 3 bases and the J segment 1 base; nucleotides outside the gene matches: 1. Germline CDR1 and CDR2: SGHRS and YFSETQ. The CDR3 sequence: CASSWGQSGNTIYF. DNA for the CDR3: TGCGCCAGCAGCTGGGGACAGTCTGGAAACACCATATATTTT.

The chain employs TRBV5-6 and TRBJ2-2, with 11 bases lining up with TRBD2. Trimming removed 2 bases from V and 4 bases from J; junction bases left unmatched: 7. The length of the CDR3 is 17 residues. Germline V gene data show CDR1 as SGHDT and CDR2 as YYEEEE. The CDR3 is CASSFLLAGGLTGELFF. The DNA for the CDR3 is TGTGCCAGCAGCTTCCTCTTAGCGGGGGGGCTCACCGGGGAGCTGTTTTTT.

The chain carries TRBV5-1 and TRBJ2-3; D not resolved. Deletions cut 4 bases from V and 4 bases from J, with 19 bases between. CDR3 length: 16 residues. Germline V gene data show CDR1 as SGHRS and CDR2 as YFSETQ. The CDR3 bases are TGCGCCAGCAGCGGGGTTTTGGTTCATGATGCAGATACGCAGTATTTT. Translation: CASSGVLVHDADTQYF.

The chain links TRBV5-4 to TRBJ1-4; maybe TRBD1 (5 bases). Looked up from germline, CDR1 is SGHNT and CDR2 is YYREEE (reference sequence). This CDR3 contains 13 residues. Deletions cut 4 bases from V and 13 bases from J, with 17 bases between. CDR3 protein: CASSTKGESLLFF. The CDR3 DNA is TGTGCCAGCAGCACGAAAGGGGAGTCGTTACTGTTTTTT. The full variable domain, in which reference TRBV5-4 and TRBJ1-4 provide the parts outside the CDR3, is ETGVTQSPTHLIKTRGQQVTLRCSSQSGHNTVSWYQQALGQGPQFIFQYYREEENGRGNFPPRFSGLQFPNYSSELNVNALELDDSALYLCASSTKGESLLFFGSGTQLSVL.

This clone was picked up one time. The rearrangement joins TRBV18 to TRBJ1-2, with D possibly being TRBD1 (5 bases). Germline CDR1 KGHSH, CDR2 LQKENI. Trimming removed 1 base at V and 6 bases at J, with 9 bases between. The CDR3 has 13 residues. DNA of the CDR3: TGTGCCAGCTCACCACAGGGGTTCGATGGCTACACCTTC. Protein product: CASSPQGFDGYTF.

V is TRBV6-5 and J is TRBJ2-2; 11 bases align to TRBD1. The CDR3 contains 15 residues. With V trimmed by 5 bases and J by 5 bases, 4 bases remained unmatched. In germline, CDR1 is MNHEY, CDR2 SVGAGI. The CDR3 nucleotides are TGTGCCAGCAGTACATGGGACAGGGGGACCGGGGAGCTGTTTTTT. It translates to CASSTWDRGTGELFF.

The chain links TRBV5-6 to TRBJ1-5; 9 nucleotides line up with TRBD1. The CDR3 contains 14 residues. J gave up 5 bases and V 0 bases, and 0 bases lay outside the gene matches. Germline CDR1 and CDR2: SGHDT and YYEEEE. DNA of the CDR3: TGTGCCAGCAGCTTGGGGACAGGGGATCAGCCCCAGCATTTT. Encoded protein: CASSLGTGDQPQHF.

The genes are TRBV4-1 and TRBJ1-2, with 10 bases identical to TRBD1. V shed 0 bases, J shed 2 bases, and the junction held 6 bases outside the gene matches. The CDR3 has 17 amino acids. Germline CDR1 and CDR2: MGHRA and YSYEKL. In DNA, the CDR3 is TGCGCCAGCAGCCAAGATTACCGGACAGGGGGGAACTATGGCTACACCTTC. Translation gives CASSQDYRTGGNYGYTF.

This clone was seen only a few times. The rearrangement uses TRBV4-1 and TRBJ2-2, with TRBD1 identical over 9 bases. V shed 4 bases, J shed 7 bases, and the junction held 10 bases outside the gene matches. The CDR3 totals 16 residues. Germline CDR1 reads MGHRA; CDR2 reads YSYEKL. The CDR3 nucleotides read TGCGCCAGCAGCCGGGGACAGGGATTTGGTGGCGGGGAGCTGTTTTTT. It codes for CASSRGQGFGGGELFF.

The chain uses TRBV7-3 and TRBJ2-3; D is possibly TRBD2 (6 bases). The CDR3 is 15 residues long. Germline assignment: CDR1 SGHTA and CDR2 FQGTGA. The V end was cut by 0 bases, the J end by 0 bases, with 7 bases between. This CDR3 is CASSLTGLSTDTQYF. DNA of the CDR3: TGTGCCAGCAGCTTAACGGGACTTAGCACAGATACGCAGTATTTT.

The rearrangement uses TRBV18 and TRBJ1-3, with 7 bases matching TRBD1. Trimming took 6 bases from V and 5 from J; bases not matched to a gene: 10. The CDR3 is 15 amino acids. The germline gives CDR1 KGHSH, CDR2 LQKENI. The CDR3 DNA is TGTGCCAGCTCTTTCGGGGGACAGAGAAGAAACACCATATATTTT. It yields the protein CASSFGGQRRNTIYF.

V and J are TRBV5-6 and TRBJ2-5, with D perhaps TRBD1 or TRBD2 (5 bases each). V gave up 7 bases and J gave up 5 bases, with 15 bases separating them. CDR1 and CDR2 from the germline V gene are SGHDT and YYEEEE. This CDR3 is 13 amino acids long. CDR3 sequence reads: CASGTGTEETQYF. In DNA, the CDR3 is TGTGCCAGCGGTACCGGGACGGAGGAGACCCAGTACTTC. The entire variable domain, with the rest obtained from reference TRBV5-6 and TRBJ2-5, is as follows: DAGVTQSPTHLIKTRGQQVTLRCSPKSGHDTVSWYQQALGQGPQFIFQYYEEEERQRGNFPDRFSGHQFPNYSSELNVNALLLGDSALYLCASGTGTEETQYFGPGTRLLVL.

This sequence joins TRBV7-8 and TRBJ1-5; D ambiguous. The germline CDR1 and CDR2 sequences are SGHVS and FQNEAQ. The CDR3 extends over 15 amino acids. V was clipped by 1 base and J by 8 bases, with 15 bases between them. CDR3 sequence reads: CASSLDRHRSEPQHF. CDR3 in DNA: TGTGCCAGCAGCTTAGATCGGCATCGTTCGGAGCCCCAGCATTTT.

The chain combines TRBV19 with TRBJ1-2; 7 nucleotides align to TRBD1. V shed 3 bases, J shed 1 base, and the junction held 2 bases outside the gene matches. Germline V gives CDR1 LNHDA, CDR2 SQIVND (reference sequence). The CDR3 loop spans 14 amino acids. This CDR3 is CASSIRDSNYGYTF. The CDR3 DNA is TGTGCCAGTAGTATCCGGGACAGTAACTATGGCTACACCTTC.

The rearrangement joins TRBV29-1 to TRBJ2-2, with D perhaps matching TRBD1 or TRBD2 (5 bases each). From germline, CDR1 is SQVTM and CDR2 ANQGSEA. The V end lost 2 bases, the J end lost 3 bases, and 16 bases lay between the germline ends. The length of the CDR3 is 16 residues. CDR3 coding DNA: TGCAGCGTTGAATGGGCCGGGGCGAGAGACACCGGGGAGCTGTTTTTT. It is translated as CSVEWAGARDTGELFF.

The rearrangement joins TRBV6-5 to TRBJ1-3; no definite D call. V was pared by 6 bases and J by 9 bases, with 12 bases between. Per germline, CDR1 MNHEY and CDR2 SVGAGI. CDR3 length: 12 residues. The CDR3 reads CASSLEGGTIYF. The CDR3 bases are TGTGCCAGCAGCTTAGAAGGCGGCACCATATATTTT.

The rearrangement links TRBV5-1 to TRBJ2-1; maybe TRBD1 (6 bases). Per the germline V gene, CDR1 is SGHRS and CDR2 is YFSETQ. Deletions cut 0 bases from V and 15 bases from J, with 13 bases between. The CDR3 length is 12 residues. Written as DNA, the CDR3 is TGCGCCAGCAGCTTGGAAGGACAGTCAAGGTTCTTC. As protein: CASSLEGQSRFF.

This clone has only one observation. The J gene is TRBJ2-7, the V gene TRBV5-1; 7 bases match TRBD1. This CDR3 has 16 residues. The junction had 12 bases not matched to a gene; V was cut back by 3 bases and J by 3 bases. The germline V gene encodes CDR1 SGHRS and CDR2 YFSETQ. The CDR3 bases are TGCGCCAGCAGCTCGGGACAGCCCGGCTTACTCTACGAGCAGTACTTC. Translated, it gives CASSSGQPGLLYEQYF.

The rearrangement joins TRBV6-5 to TRBJ2-7; 8 positions agree with TRBD2. The germline gives CDR1 MNHEY, CDR2 SVGAGI. The CDR3 consists of 15 residues. The V gene end was trimmed by 7 bases and the J gene end by 1 base; junction bases not matched to a gene: 9. As DNA, the CDR3 is TGTGCCAGCAATTTAGCCGGGGGGGGTTCCTACGAGCAGTACTTC. This translates into CASNLAGGGSYEQYF.